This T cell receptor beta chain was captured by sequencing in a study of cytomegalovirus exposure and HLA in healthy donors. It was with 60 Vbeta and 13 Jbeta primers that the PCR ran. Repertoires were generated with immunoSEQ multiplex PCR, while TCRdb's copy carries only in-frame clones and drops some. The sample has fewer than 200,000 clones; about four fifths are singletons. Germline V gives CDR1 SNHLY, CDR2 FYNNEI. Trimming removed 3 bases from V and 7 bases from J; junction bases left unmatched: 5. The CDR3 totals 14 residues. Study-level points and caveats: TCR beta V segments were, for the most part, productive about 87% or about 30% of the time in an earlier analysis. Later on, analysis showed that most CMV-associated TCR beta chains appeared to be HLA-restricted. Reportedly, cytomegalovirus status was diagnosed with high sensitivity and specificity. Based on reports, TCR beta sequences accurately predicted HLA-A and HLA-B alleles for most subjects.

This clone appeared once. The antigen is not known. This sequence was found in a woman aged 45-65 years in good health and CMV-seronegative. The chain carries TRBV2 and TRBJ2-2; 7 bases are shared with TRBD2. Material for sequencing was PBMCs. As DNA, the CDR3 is TGTGCCAGCAGTGAGGGGGGGGTCCTCGGGGAGCTGTTTTTT. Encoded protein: CASSEGGVLGELFF.